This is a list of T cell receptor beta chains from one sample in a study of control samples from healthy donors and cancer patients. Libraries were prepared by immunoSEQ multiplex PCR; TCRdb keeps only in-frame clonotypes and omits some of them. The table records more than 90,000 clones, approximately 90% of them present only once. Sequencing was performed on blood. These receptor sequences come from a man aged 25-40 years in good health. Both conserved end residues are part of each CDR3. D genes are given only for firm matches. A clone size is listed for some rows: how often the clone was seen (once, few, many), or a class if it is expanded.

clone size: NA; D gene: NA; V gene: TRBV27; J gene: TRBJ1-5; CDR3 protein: CASSSGEDQPQHF; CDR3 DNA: TGTGCCAGCAGTTCAGGGGAGGACCAGCCCCAGCATTTT
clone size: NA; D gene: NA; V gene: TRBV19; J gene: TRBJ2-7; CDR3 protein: CASSIKAQGEQYF; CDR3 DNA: TGTGCCAGTAGTATTAAGGCGCAGGGGGAGCAGTACTTC
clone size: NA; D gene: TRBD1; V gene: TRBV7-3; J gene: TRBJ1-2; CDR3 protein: CASSERTGDGYTF; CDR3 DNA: TGTGCCAGCAGCGAAAGGACAGGGGATGGCTACACCTTC
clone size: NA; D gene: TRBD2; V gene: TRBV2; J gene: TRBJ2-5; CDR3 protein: CASSRSFRREGETQYF; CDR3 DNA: TGTGCCAGCAGTCGTTCTTTCAGGAGGGAGGGAGAGACCCAGTACTTC
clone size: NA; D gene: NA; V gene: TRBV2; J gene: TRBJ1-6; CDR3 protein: CASREQWNSPLHF; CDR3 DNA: TGTGCCAGCAGAGAACAGTGGAATTCACCCCTCCACTTT
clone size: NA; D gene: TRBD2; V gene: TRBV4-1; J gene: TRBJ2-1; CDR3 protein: CASSRATVRGLAGCYNEQFF; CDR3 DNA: TGCGCCAGCAGCCGAGCTACTGTCAGGGGACTAGCGGGCTGCTACAATGAGCAGTTCTTC
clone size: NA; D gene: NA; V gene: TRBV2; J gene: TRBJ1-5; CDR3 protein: CASSAVTGNQPQHF; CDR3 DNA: TGTGCCAGCAGTGCGGTTACGGGGAATCAGCCCCAGCATTTT
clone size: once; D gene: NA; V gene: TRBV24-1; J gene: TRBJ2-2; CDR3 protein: CATSIQGNTGELFF; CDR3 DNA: TGTGCCACCAGTATCCAGGGAAACACCGGGGAGCTGTTTTTT
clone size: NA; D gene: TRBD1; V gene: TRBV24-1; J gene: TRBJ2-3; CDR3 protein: CATSERDRDTDTQYF; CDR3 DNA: TGTGCCACCAGTGAGAGGGACAGGGACACAGATACGCAGTATTTT
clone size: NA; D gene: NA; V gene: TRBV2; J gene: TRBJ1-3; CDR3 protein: CASDSYSGNTIYF; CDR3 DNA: TGTGCCAGTGACTCGTACTCTGGAAACACCATATATTTT
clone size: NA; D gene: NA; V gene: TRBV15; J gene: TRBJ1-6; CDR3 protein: CATSRVTNSPLHF; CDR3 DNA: TGTGCCACCAGCAGAGTTACGAATTCACCCCTCCACTTT
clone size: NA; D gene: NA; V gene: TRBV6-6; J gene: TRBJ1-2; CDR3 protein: CASSLEIATYGYTF; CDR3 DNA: TGTGCCAGCAGTTTAGAGATAGCGACCTATGGCTACACCTTC
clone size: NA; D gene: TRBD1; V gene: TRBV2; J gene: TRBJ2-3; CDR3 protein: CASSGQGTDTQYF; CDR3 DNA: TGTGCCAGCAGTGGACAGGGAACAGATACGCAGTATTTT
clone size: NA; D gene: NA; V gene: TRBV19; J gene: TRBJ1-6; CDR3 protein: CASSPSGINNSPLHF; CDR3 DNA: TGTGCCAGTAGCCCCTCAGGGATCAATAATTCACCCCTCCACTTT
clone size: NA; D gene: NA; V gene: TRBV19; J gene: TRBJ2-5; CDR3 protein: CASSRGAQETQYF; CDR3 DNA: TGTGCCAGTAGTAGGGGGGCCCAAGAGACCCAGTACTTC
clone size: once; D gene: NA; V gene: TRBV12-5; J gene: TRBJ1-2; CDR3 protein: CASVGMFAYGYTF; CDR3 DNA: TGTGCTAGTGTGGGGATGTTCGCCTATGGCTACACCTTC
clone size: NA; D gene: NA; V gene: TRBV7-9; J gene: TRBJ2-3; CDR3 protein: CASSLAEDTQYF; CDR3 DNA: TGTGCCAGCAGCTTAGCTGAAGATACGCAGTATTTT
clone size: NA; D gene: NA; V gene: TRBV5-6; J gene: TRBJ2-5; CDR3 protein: CASSLFDQETQYF; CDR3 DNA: TGTGCCAGCAGCTTGTTCGACCAAGAGACCCAGTACTTC
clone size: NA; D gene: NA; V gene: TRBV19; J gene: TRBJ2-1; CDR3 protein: CASSIGPGPRNEQFF; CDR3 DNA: TGTGCCAGTAGTATAGGGCCAGGGCCACGCAATGAGCAGTTCTTC
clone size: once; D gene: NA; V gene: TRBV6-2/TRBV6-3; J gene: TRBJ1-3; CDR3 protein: CASSYLGRNSGNTIYF; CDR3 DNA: TGTGCCAGCAGTTATCTTGGCAGAAACTCTGGAAACACCATATATTTT
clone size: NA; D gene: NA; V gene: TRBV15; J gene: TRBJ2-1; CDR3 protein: CATSRATQEQFF; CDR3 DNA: TGTGCCACCAGCAGGGCAACACAAGAGCAGTTCTTC
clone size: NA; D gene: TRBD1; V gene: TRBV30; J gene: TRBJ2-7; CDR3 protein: CAWSRQGGSYEQYF; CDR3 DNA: TGTGCCTGGAGTAGACAGGGGGGCTCCTACGAGCAGTACTTC
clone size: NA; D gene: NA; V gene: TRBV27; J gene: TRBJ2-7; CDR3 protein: CASSPRVRGARYEQYF; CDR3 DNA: TGTGCCAGCAGTCCACGGGTTCGGGGGGCGCGTTACGAGCAGTACTTC
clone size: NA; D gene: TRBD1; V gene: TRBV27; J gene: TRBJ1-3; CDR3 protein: CASRTQGAGNTIYF; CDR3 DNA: TGTGCCAGCAGGACACAGGGGGCGGGAAACACCATATATTTT
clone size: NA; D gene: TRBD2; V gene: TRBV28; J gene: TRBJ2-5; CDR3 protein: CASSLLAGGRETQYF; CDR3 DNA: TGTGCCAGCAGTTTATTAGCGGGAGGTCGGGAGACCCAGTACTTC
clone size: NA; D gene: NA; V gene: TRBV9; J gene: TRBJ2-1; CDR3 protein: CASSVARLSYNEQFF; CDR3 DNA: TGTGCCAGCAGCGTAGCAAGGTTATCCTACAATGAGCAGTTCTTC
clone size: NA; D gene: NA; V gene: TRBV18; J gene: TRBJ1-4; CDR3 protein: CASSPGRALIPGEKLFF; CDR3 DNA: TGTGCCAGCTCACCGGGGAGAGCATTGATCCCTGGTGAAAAACTGTTTTTT
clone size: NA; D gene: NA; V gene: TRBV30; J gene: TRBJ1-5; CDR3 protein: CAWSVQQGDRQPQHF; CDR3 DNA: TGTGCCTGGAGTGTACAGCAAGGGGATCGTCAGCCCCAGCATTTT
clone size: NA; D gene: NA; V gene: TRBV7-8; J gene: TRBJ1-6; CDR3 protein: CASSPPARGRSSYNSPLHF; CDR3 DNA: TGTGCCAGCAGCCCGCCTGCTCGTGGACGGAGCTCCTATAATTCACCCCTCCACTTT
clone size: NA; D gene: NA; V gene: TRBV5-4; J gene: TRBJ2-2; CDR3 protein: CASSLSGHTTGELFF; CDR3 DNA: TGTGCCAGCAGCTTGTCGGGACACACCACCGGGGAGCTGTTTTTT
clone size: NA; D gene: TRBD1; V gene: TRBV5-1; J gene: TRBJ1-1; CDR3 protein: CASSSGQDRRDTEAFF; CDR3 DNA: TGCGCCAGCAGCTCCGGACAGGACCGACGCGACACTGAAGCTTTCTTT
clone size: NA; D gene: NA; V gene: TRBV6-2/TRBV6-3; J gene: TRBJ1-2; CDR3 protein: CASSPLGGGYGYTF; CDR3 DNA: TGTGCCAGCAGTCCGTTAGGAGGGGGCTATGGCTACACCTTC
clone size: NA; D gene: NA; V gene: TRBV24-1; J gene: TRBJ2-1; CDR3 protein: CATRASPYNEQFF; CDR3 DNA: TGTGCCACCAGAGCTAGCCCCTACAATGAGCAGTTCTTC
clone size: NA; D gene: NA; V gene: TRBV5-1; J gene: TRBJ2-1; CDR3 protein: CASRGGLTHNEQFF; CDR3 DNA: TGCGCCAGCCGCGGAGGACTCACCCACAATGAGCAGTTCTTC
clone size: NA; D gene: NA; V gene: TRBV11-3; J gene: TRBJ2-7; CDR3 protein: CASSFTGGGEQYF; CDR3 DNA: TGTGCCAGCAGCTTCACGGGTGGGGGCGAGCAGTACTTC
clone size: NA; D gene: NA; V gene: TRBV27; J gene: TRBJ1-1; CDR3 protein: CASSLSRNTEAFF; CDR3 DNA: TGTGCCAGCAGTTTAAGTCGGAACACTGAAGCTTTCTTT
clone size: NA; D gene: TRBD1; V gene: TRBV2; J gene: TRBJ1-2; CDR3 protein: CARGQGLSMGYTF; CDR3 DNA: TGTGCCAGGGGACAGGGGCTTAGTATGGGCTACACCTTC
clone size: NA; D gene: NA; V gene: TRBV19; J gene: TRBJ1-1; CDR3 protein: CASSIYGAGTEAFF; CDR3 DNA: TGTGCCAGTAGTATTTATGGGGCGGGCACTGAAGCTTTCTTT
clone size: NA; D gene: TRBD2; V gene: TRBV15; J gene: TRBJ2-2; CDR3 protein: CATSRISTSGRYGGELFF; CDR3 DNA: TGTGCCACCAGCCGGATCTCGACTAGCGGGAGATACGGCGGGGAGCTGTTTTTT
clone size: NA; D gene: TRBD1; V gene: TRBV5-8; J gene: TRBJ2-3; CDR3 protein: CASSLGLGQTTDTQYF; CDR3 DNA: TGTGCCAGCAGCTTGGGTTTGGGACAGACCACAGATACGCAGTATTTT
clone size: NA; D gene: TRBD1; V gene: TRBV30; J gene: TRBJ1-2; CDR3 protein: CAWSVRSGGGGYTF; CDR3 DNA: TGTGCCTGGAGTGTACGGTCAGGGGGAGGAGGCTACACCTTC
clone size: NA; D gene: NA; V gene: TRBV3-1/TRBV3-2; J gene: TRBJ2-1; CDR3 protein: CASSQGLGDEQFF; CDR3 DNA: TGTGCCAGCAGCCAGGGACTGGGGGATGAGCAGTTCTTC
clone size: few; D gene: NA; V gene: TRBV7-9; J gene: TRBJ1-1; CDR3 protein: CASSAGNRAEAFF; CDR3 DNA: TGTGCCAGCAGCGCCGGGAACAGAGCTGAAGCTTTCTTT
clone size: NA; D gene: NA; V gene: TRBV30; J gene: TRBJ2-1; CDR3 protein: CAWRIGSSYNEQFF; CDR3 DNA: TGTGCCTGGAGAATAGGGAGCTCCTACAATGAGCAGTTCTTC
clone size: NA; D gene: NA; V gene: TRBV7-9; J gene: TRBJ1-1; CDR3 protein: CASRHTGQMTEAFF; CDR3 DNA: TGTGCCAGCAGGCATACGGGACAAATGACTGAAGCTTTCTTT